A selection of T cell receptor beta chains follows, all from one sample in a study of patients with pleural tuberculosis. Using its own MiXCR run on the reads, TCRdb lists one record per CDR3 protein. The sample consists of around 49,000 distinct CDR3 sequences, less than 9.5% of them appearing once. These receptors originate from a human donor with pleural tuberculosis. The CDR3 runs from the conserved cysteine through the conserved F or W. D genes are given only for firm matches. Some rows have no size entry. The others give once, few or many, or a class for an expanded clone.

TRBD1	TRBV19	TRBJ1-1	many	CASSRQGAAEAFF	TGTGCCAGTAGCAGACAGGGGGCGGCTGAAGCTTTCTTT
TRBD2	TRBV20-1	TRBJ2-5	many	CSAREAGDQETQYF	TGCAGTGCTAGAGAGGCGGGAGACCAAGAGACCCAGTACTTC
TRBD1	TRBV6-1	TRBJ1-2	many	CASRSGTGLVGYTF	TGTGCCAGCAGGTCCGGGACAGGGTTGGTCGGCTACACCTTC
NA	TRBV4-1	TRBJ1-5	many	CASSREGAQPQHF	TGCGCCAGCAGCAGGGAGGGAGCTCAGCCCCAGCATTTT
NA	TRBV11-2	TRBJ1-5	NA	CASSLGLFLGQSNQPQHF	TGTGCCAGCAGCTTAGGTCTTTTTCTAGGTCAGAGCAATCAGCCCCAGCATTTT
TRBD1	TRBV5-4	TRBJ2-3	many	CASSFQGAGDTQYF	TGTGCCAGCAGCTTTCAGGGGGCGGGAGATACGCAGTATTTT
NA	TRBV14	TRBJ1-1	many	CASTPLGRDGTEAFF	TGTGCCAGCACCCCACTAGGGAGGGATGGCACTGAAGCTTTCTTT
TRBD1	TRBV4-1	TRBJ1-4	many	CASSQMTGLATNEKLFF	TGCGCCAGCAGCCAAATGACAGGGCTTGCAACTAATGAAAAACTGTTTTTT
NA	TRBV20-1	TRBJ2-3	many	CSADSTDTQYF	TGCAGTGCGGACAGCACAGATACGCAGTATTTT
NA	TRBV7-6	TRBJ2-3	many	CASSSGQSSTDTQYF	TGTGCCAGCAGCTCCGGACAGTCAAGCACAGATACGCAGTATTTT
TRBD2	TRBV5-1	TRBJ2-7	NA	CASSLEGGSSYEQYF	TGCGCCAGCAGCTTGGAAGGCGGGAGTAGCTACGAGCAGTACTTC
NA	TRBV29-1	TRBJ2-1	few	CSVVSSFYNEQFF	TGCAGCGTTGTTTCGAGTTTTTACAATGAGCAGTTCTTC
NA	TRBV29-1	TRBJ2-1	many	CSGGGAYNEQFF	TGCAGCGGAGGAGGGGCCTACAATGAGCAGTTCTTC
TRBD1	TRBV2	TRBJ1-1	many	CASTEPPLDREAFF	TGTGCCAGCACCGAACCGCCCCTGGACAGGGAAGCTTTCTTT
TRBD1	TRBV12-3/TRBV12-4	TRBJ2-1	few	CASSLGGGPGYNEQFF	TGTGCCAGCAGTTTAGGAGGGGGCCCCGGCTACAATGAGCAGTTCTTC
NA	TRBV11-1	TRBJ2-5	medium-sized	CASSLDGSGAQYF	TGTGCCAGCAGCTTAGACGGGTCAGGGGCCCAGTACTTC
NA	TRBV7-3	TRBJ1-1	many	CASSPTPENTEAFF	TGTGCCAGCAGCCCAACGCCAGAGAACACTGAAGCTTTCTTT
NA	TRBV5-1	TRBJ2-1	NA	CASSLAQGYSYNEQFF	TGCGCCAGCAGCTTGGCACAGGGCTACTCCTACAATGAGCAGTTCTTC
NA	TRBV29-1	TRBJ2-7	NA	CSVRQESEQYF	TGCAGCGTGCGACAGGAATCCGAGCAGTACTTC
NA	TRBV20-1	TRBJ2-2	many	CSARDPTSGELFF	TGCAGTGCTAGAGATCCGACCTCCGGGGAGCTGTTTTTT
NA	TRBV5-1	TRBJ1-1	few	CASSLAPTEKNTEAFF	TGCGCCAGCAGCTTGGCCCCGACAGAGAAGAACACTGAAGCTTTCTTT
NA	TRBV7-6	TRBJ1-6	many	CASSVDVGQFGSPLHF	TGTGCCAGCAGCGTAGACGTAGGCCAGTTTGGTTCACCCCTCCACTTT
NA	TRBV6-1	TRBJ2-7	many	CASSEDGSGAYEQYF	TGTGCCAGCAGTGAAGATGGGTCCGGGGCCTACGAGCAGTACTTC
NA	TRBV11-2	TRBJ1-1	few	CAGSPEGSTEAFF	TGTGCCGGCAGCCCTGAGGGAAGCACTGAAGCTTTCTTT
NA	TRBV3-1	TRBJ1-1	many	CASTRGSSNTEAFF	TGTGCCAGCACTCGGGGGTCCTCGAACACTGAAGCTTTCTTT
NA	TRBV19	TRBJ1-1	NA	CARSIKWRGVNTEAFF	TGTGCCCGTAGTATTAAATGGCGAGGGGTGAACACTGAAGCTTTCTTT
NA	TRBV19	TRBJ1-3	many	CASSSRGRRLNTIYF	TGTGCCAGTAGTAGCCGTGGAAGACGTTTAAACACCATATATTTT
TRBD1	TRBV12-3/TRBV12-4	TRBJ1-2	few	CASSPTTGQGVKHGYTF	TGTGCCAGCAGTCCTACCACAGGACAGGGGGTAAAGCATGGCTACACCTTC
NA	TRBV29-1	TRBJ2-1	NA	CSVVGGNEQFF	TGCAGCGTTGTGGGGGGCAATGAGCAGTTCTTC
TRBD1	TRBV20-1	TRBJ1-5	NA	CSAGGQGSNQPQHF	TGCAGTGCAGGGGGACAGGGCTCAAATCAGCCCCAGCATTTT
TRBD1	TRBV2	TRBJ1-1	NA	CASQRGRGDGTEAFF	TGTGCCAGCCAGCGGGGCAGGGGGGATGGTACTGAAGCTTTCTTT
NA	TRBV10-3	TRBJ1-2	many	CAISAHRDGYTF	TGTGCCATCAGTGCCCACAGGGATGGCTACACCTTC
NA	TRBV24-1	TRBJ1-2	many	CATSDFELGYTF	TGTGCCACCAGTGATTTTGAACTGGGCTACACCTTC
NA	TRBV13	TRBJ1-4	few	CASSFFGLKEKLFF	TGTGCCAGCAGCTTCTTCGGGCTGAAGGAAAAACTGTTTTTT
NA	TRBV29-1	TRBJ1-1	many	CSVKLDDPEAFF	TGCAGCGTTAAATTGGACGACCCTGAAGCTTTCTTT
NA	TRBV5-1	TRBJ2-3	few	CASSWGEAGRTDTQYF	TGCGCCAGCAGTTGGGGCGAGGCAGGGAGGACAGATACGCAGTATTTT
NA	TRBV28	TRBJ2-3	many	CASSFYSSITDTQYF	TGTGCCAGCAGTTTCTACTCCTCTATCACAGATACGCAGTATTTT
TRBD1	TRBV18	TRBJ1-2	NA	CASSPSGTGFYGYTF	TGTGCCAGCTCACCAAGCGGGACAGGGTTCTATGGCTACACCTTC
TRBD2	TRBV27	TRBJ2-2	medium-sized	CASSSLAWELFF	TGTGCCAGCAGTTCACTAGCGTGGGAGCTGTTTTTT
NA	TRBV11-1	TRBJ1-1	many	CASSLARTPNTEAFF	TGTGCCAGCAGCTTAGCCCGGACACCTAACACTGAAGCTTTCTTT
NA	TRBV6-2/TRBV6-3	TRBJ1-3	few	CASSYSKAGPWDTIYF	TGTGCCAGCAGTTACTCGAAGGCTGGACCTTGGGACACCATATATTTT
NA	TRBV7-3	TRBJ2-1	many	CASSLNVGASYNEQFF	TGTGCCAGCAGCTTAAATGTCGGAGCCTCCTACAATGAGCAGTTCTTC
TRBD1	TRBV11-2	TRBJ2-5	many	CASSLGTGASETQYF	TGTGCCAGCAGCTTAGGGACAGGGGCGTCGGAGACCCAGTACTTC
TRBD2	TRBV27	TRBJ2-1	many	CASFGLAGYNEQFF	TGTGCCAGCTTCGGACTAGCGGGCTACAATGAGCAGTTCTTC
NA	TRBV28	TRBJ2-1	many	CASSLTSDEQFF	TGTGCCAGCAGTTTAACCAGCGATGAGCAGTTCTTC
NA	TRBV4-2	TRBJ1-6	many	CASSLRYQGSNSPLHF	TGTGCCAGCAGCCTACGGTATCAGGGGAGTAATTCACCCCTCCACTTT
NA	TRBV20-1	TRBJ1-1	many	CSARRGGNTEAFF	TGCAGTGCCAGGAGGGGGGGGAACACTGAAGCTTTCTTT
NA	TRBV12-3/TRBV12-4	TRBJ2-3	many	CASSLVALAADTQYF	TGTGCCAGCAGTTTAGTTGCGCTAGCTGCGGATACGCAGTATTTT
NA	TRBV20-1	TRBJ2-7	many	CSAADLERPYEQYF	TGCAGTGCGGCCGATCTTGAGCGGCCCTACGAGCAGTACTTC
NA	TRBV20-1	TRBJ1-2	many	CSATSSGLQAYGYTF	TGCAGTGCGACGTCCTCGGGGCTTCAGGCATATGGCTACACCTTC
NA	TRBV28	TRBJ1-5	few	CSSNDGTGPQHF	TGTTCCAGCAATGATGGCACAGGACCCCAGCATTTT
NA	TRBV5-1	TRBJ1-3	NA	CASSPRGLELSGNTIYF	TGCGCCAGCAGCCCGCGAGGACTCGAACTCTCTGGAAACACCATATATTTT
NA	TRBV5-1	TRBJ2-5	few	CASSSNQETQYF	TGCGCCAGCAGCTCAAACCAAGAGACCCAGTACTTC
NA	TRBV24-1	TRBJ1-1	many	CATSDSGTEAFF	TGTGCCACCAGTGATTCGGGGACTGAAGCTTTCTTT
NA	TRBV5-4	TRBJ2-3	many	CASSLSTDTQYF	TGTGCCAGCAGCCTGAGCACAGATACGCAGTATTTT
TRBD1	TRBV11-1	TRBJ1-4	many	CASTQTGGTGEEKLFF	TGTGCCAGCACACAAACCGGCGGGACAGGGGAGGAAAAACTGTTTTTT
NA	TRBV11-1	TRBJ2-5	many	CASTKGYETQYF	TGTGCCAGCACCAAGGGTTACGAGACCCAGTACTTC